These T cell receptor beta chains were read from a single sample in a study of blood T cell repertoires in COVID-19. Using immunoSEQ multiplex PCR, the repertoire was profiled, and TCRdb retains in-frame clones only, with some absent. The table lists under 300,000 clones, roughly four fifths of them singletons. The sample was PBMCs or T cells enriched from blood (not recorded which). Receptor source: a man aged 40-50 years who had recovered from COVID-19. Both conserved end residues are part of each CDR3. D genes are given only for firm matches. Size values are once, few and many counts, or a class for expanded clones, and some rows have none.

clone size,D gene,V gene,J gene,CDR3 DNA,CDR3 protein
NA,NA,TRBV7-8,TRBJ1-4,TGTGCCAGCAGCACCTACCCCGCAACTAATGAAAAACTGTTTTTT,CASSTYPATNEKLFF
NA,NA,TRBV30,TRBJ1-1,TGTGCCTGGACTCAGGGAAGCACTGAAGCTTTCTTT,CAWTQGSTEAFF
few,TRBD2,TRBV11-2,TRBJ2-1,TGTGCCAGCAGCCCCGTTGAAGGGACTACCATCAATGAGCAGTTCTTC,CASSPVEGTTINEQFF
NA,TRBD1,TRBV10-3,TRBJ1-2,TGTGCCACCCGAACCGGGACAGACTATGGCTACACCTTC,CATRTGTDYGYTF
NA,NA,TRBV18,TRBJ2-1,TGTGCCAGCTCTTCCCCCGGGGGTCAATGGGAGCAGTTCTTC,CASSSPGGQWEQFF
NA,NA,TRBV16,TRBJ2-2,TGTGCCAGCAGCCAAGTGCGCACCGGGGAGCTGTTTTTT,CASSQVRTGELFF
NA,NA,TRBV27,TRBJ2-1,TGTGCCAGCAGTTTATCGTCAGGCAGCTCCTACAATGAGCAGTTCTTC,CASSLSSGSSYNEQFF
NA,TRBD2,TRBV5-1,TRBJ2-1,TGCGCCAGCAGCATGACTAGCGGGAAGAGGGGGGACAATGAGCAGTTCTTC,CASSMTSGKRGDNEQFF
NA,NA,TRBV5-4,TRBJ2-1,TGTGCCAGCAGCGTGGATTCCTCGAGCGGTGAGCAGTTCTTC,CASSVDSSSGEQFF
NA,NA,TRBV7-9,TRBJ1-2,TGTGCCAGCAGCCCAGGGGCCGCGATGTATGGCTACACCTTC,CASSPGAAMYGYTF
few,NA,TRBV15,TRBJ1-5,TGTGCCACCAGCGCCCAAACGCCGGGAGCACCCCAGCATTTT,CATSAQTPGAPQHF
few,NA,TRBV15,TRBJ1-2,TGTGCCACCAGCAGGGCAGGGGATAACTATGGCTACACCTTC,CATSRAGDNYGYTF
once,NA,TRBV18,TRBJ1-3,TGTGCCAGCTCGGGGTTCGGAGGAAACACCATTTATTTT,CASSGFGGNTIYF
NA,TRBD2,TRBV19,TRBJ2-7,TGTGCCAGTAGTCCGCTAGCGGCTTCCTACGAGCAGTACTTC,CASSPLAASYEQYF
NA,TRBD1,TRBV29-1,TRBJ1-2,TGCAGCGTTGAAGATCGGGACAGGGGTTATGGCTACACCTTC,CSVEDRDRGYGYTF
few,TRBD2,TRBV7-9,TRBJ2-1,TGTGCCAGCAGGGAAGGGAGTAGCGGGTACAATGAGCAGTTCTTC,CASREGSSGYNEQFF
once,TRBD2,TRBV28,TRBJ2-1,TGTGCCAGCAGTTTCAGCGGGGCCCTCCAGTTCTTC,CASSFSGALQFF
NA,NA,TRBV5-1,TRBJ2-7,TGCGCCAGCAGCTTAGGAGAACTTTACGAGCAGTACTTC,CASSLGELYEQYF
many,NA,TRBV7-9,TRBJ1-6,TGTGCCAGCAGCGCAACAGGGATGAATTCACCCCTCCACTTT,CASSATGMNSPLHF
once,NA,TRBV9,TRBJ2-2,TGTGCCAGCAGCCCGAAGGGGTACACCGGGGAGCTGTTTTTT,CASSPKGYTGELFF
NA,NA,TRBV15,TRBJ1-4,TGTGCCACCAGCAGAGATCTCGGAGGGACCTCTAATGAAAAACTGTTTTTT,CATSRDLGGTSNEKLFF
NA,TRBD2,TRBV5-4,TRBJ2-3,TGTGCCAGCAGCCGGACTAGCGGGGACGATACGCAGTATTTT,CASSRTSGDDTQYF
NA,TRBD1,TRBV13,TRBJ2-1,TGTGCCAGCAGCCTTCGACAGGGTTCCTACAATGAGCAGTTCTTC,CASSLRQGSYNEQFF
NA,NA,TRBV12-3/TRBV12-4,TRBJ2-1,TGTGCCAGCAGCAGCAGCAGGGAGCAGTTCTTC,CASSSSREQFF
NA,TRBD1,TRBV29-1,TRBJ2-7,TGCAGCGTACAGGGGGCGAGTATTGGCGAGCAGTACTTC,CSVQGASIGEQYF